The 5 T cell receptor beta chains below all came from one sample that was sequenced in a study of regulatory T cells in long-lasting Graves disease (dated by TCRdb to the early 2020s). Libraries came from multiplex PCR. The sequencer listed for this sample is Illumina HiSeq 4000. TCR beta libraries were built with iRepertoire HTBI primers and Arm-PCR amplification of CDR3 regions. TCRdb passed the public sequencing reads through fastp at Q25 and MiXCR, retaining productive beta sequences. For every CDR3 protein sequence, its rows merge into one entry that carries the most common genes and DNA. In this sample the table shows more than 450,000 distinct CDR3 sequences, about 12% of which occur a single time. Of the sample, approximately 9.6% is held by the ten largest clones. This specimen's time point label, interpreted: newly diagnosed GD, antithyroid drugs for less than 3 months. RNA was extracted from PBMCs in TRIzol for both TCR sequencing and RNA sequencing.

This sample was shared with a second study, whose subject was T cells in Graves' hyperthyroidism and ophthalmopathy.

The sample consisted of peripheral blood mononuclear cells (PBMCs), taken at new diagnosis, from a patient treated with antithyroid drugs. These receptors originate from a woman in her twenties or thirties with Graves disease. Donor details come from another sample of the same person, matched by shared clones.

About this clonotype itself: It may be a read error: a sequence one base away is much more abundant. The V and J genes are TRBV2 and TRBJ1-2, with a tentative D call TRBD1 (6 bases). CDR3 length equals 15 residues. Germline values: CDR1 SNHLY, CDR2 FYNNEI. CDR3 in amino acids: CASSELRTVGYDYTF. The CDR3 DNA sequence: TGTGCCAGCAGTGAACTTCGGACAGTTGGTTATGACTACACCTTC. Supplemented by reference TRBV2 and TRBJ1-2, the full variable domain reads EPEVTQTPSHQVTQMGQEVILRCVPISNHLYFYWYRQILGQKVEFLVSFYNNEISEKSEIFDDQFSVERPDGSNFTLKIRSTKLEDSAMYFCASSELRTVGYDYTFGSGTRLTVV.

This clonotype has a handful of counts. This chain links TRBV27 with TRBJ2-2; 9 nucleotides match TRBD1. V trimming: 4 bases; J trimming: 5 bases; junction bases outside the gene matches: 2. This CDR3 has 14 residues. Germline CDR1 is MNHEY and CDR2 is SMNVEV (reference sequence). The DNA of the CDR3 is TGTGCCAGCAGTTGGGGGACAGGGACCGGGGAGCTGTTTTTT. Protein product: CASSWGTGTGELFF.

This clonotype occurred many times. The CDR3 is CSVARDRNQETQYF. In nucleotides, the CDR3 is TGCAGCGTGGCTCGGGACAGGAACCAAGAGACCCAGTACTTC. The chain uses TRBV29-1 and TRBJ2-5; 8 bases line up with TRBD1. CDR3 length equals 14 residues. Germline V CDR1 and CDR2: SQVTM, ANQGSEA. The V and J ends lost 6 bases and 0 bases, in that order; junction bases with no gene match: 6.

The chain has TRBV25-1 and TRBJ2-1, with D possibly TRBD1 on 5 matching bases. This CDR3 has 16 residues. V gave up 6 bases and J gave up 5 bases, with 20 bases separating them. Germline CDR1 MGHDK, CDR2 SYGVNS. The CDR3 DNA sequence: TGTGCCAGCAGGGGGCCGGGCTCAGGGCCCAACAATGAGCAGTTCTTC. It encodes CASRGPGSGPNNEQFF.

This chain joins TRBV10-2 and TRBJ2-1; D not certain. CDR3 length equals 12 residues. CDR1 and CDR2 from the germline V gene are WSHSY and SAAADI. Between the trimmed V and J ends, which lost 8 bases and 9 bases, there was a span of 14 bases. Written as DNA, the CDR3 is TGCGCCAGCCGAGGACCGGCCCGTGAGCAGTTCTTC. It codes for CASRGPAREQFF.